This T cell receptor (beta chain) was documented in a study of OX40 agonist ivuxolimab in advanced cancers. Study in general: Administration of intravenous ivuxolimab to patients occurred every 2 weeks at 0.01 to 10 mg/kg.

Study-wide points: In CD8+ T cells, expanded clones were on average more numerous than in CD4+.

Assay used: immunoSEQ multiplex PCR; TCRdb lists only in-frame clones, some missing. Of over 70,000 clones detected, about 91% appear once; the ten largest clones hold around 0.19%. Remarks on this clone: The antigen is not known.

Germline CDR1 and CDR2: SQVTM and ANQGSEA. The V end was cut by 6 bases, the J end by 0 bases, with 13 bases between. There are 14 residues in the CDR3. This TCR was recovered from an adult with an advanced solid tumor such as melanoma, head and neck, liver or kidney cancer. V is TRBV29-1 and J is TRBJ2-3; D gene ambiguous. The sample consisted of CD4+ or CD8+ T cells sorted from blood, taken in a trial of the OX40 agonist ivuxolimab. CDR3 nucleotides: TGCAGCGTAACAGAGGTAGCTAGCACAGATACGCAGTATTTT. Its protein is CSVTEVASTDTQYF.